This is a list of T cell receptor beta chains from one sample in a study of blood T cell repertoires in COVID-19. Some clones are missing from TCRdb's copy, which holds only in-frame ones; the method was immunoSEQ multiplex PCR. This table holds 97,000 or so clones, 60% to 80% found once. Sequencing input: peripheral blood. These receptors were obtained from a man aged 60 to 69 with active or convalescent COVID-19. Each CDR3 is given with its conserved first and last residue. Fields, in order: D gene, clone size, J gene, V gene, CDR3 DNA, CDR3 protein. A D gene is named only where the DNA matches it firmly. Part of the rows lack a size; the others show once, few, many or a class for expanded clones.

d_call: TRBD2; clone_size: -; j_call: TRBJ2-1; v_call: TRBV7-2; cdr3_nt: TGTGCCAGCAGCCCAGGGTGGGGAGCTAGCGGCAATGAGCAGTTCTTC; cdr3_aa: CASSPGWGASGNEQFF
d_call: -; clone_size: few; j_call: TRBJ2-1; v_call: TRBV28; cdr3_nt: TGTGCCAGCAGCCGCGCCACTACAGGGCACAGTGAGCAGTTCTTC; cdr3_aa: CASSRATTGHSEQFF
d_call: -; clone_size: few; j_call: TRBJ1-5; v_call: TRBV4-1; cdr3_nt: TGCGCCAGCAGCCAAGAAAGAGCTAGCAATCAGCCCCAGCATTTT; cdr3_aa: CASSQERASNQPQHF
d_call: -; clone_size: once; j_call: TRBJ2-7; v_call: TRBV7-9; cdr3_nt: TGTGCCAGCAGCTTAGGGGGGGTCTCCTACGAGCAGTACTTC; cdr3_aa: CASSLGGVSYEQYF
d_call: -; clone_size: -; j_call: TRBJ2-1; v_call: TRBV2; cdr3_nt: TGTGCCAGCAGTGAAGGCGGCTCCTACAATGAGCAGTTCTTC; cdr3_aa: CASSEGGSYNEQFF
d_call: -; clone_size: once; j_call: TRBJ1-2; v_call: TRBV28; cdr3_nt: TGTGCCAGCAGTCCTGGCCCCTATGGCTACACCTTC; cdr3_aa: CASSPGPYGYTF
d_call: -; clone_size: few; j_call: TRBJ2-1; v_call: TRBV24-1; cdr3_nt: TGTGCCACCAGTGATTTTCCGGACTACGGTGAGCAGTTCTTC; cdr3_aa: CATSDFPDYGEQFF
d_call: -; clone_size: -; j_call: TRBJ2-1; v_call: TRBV30; cdr3_nt: TGTGCCTGGAACCGAGGAGGGCCGTACAATGAGCAGTTCTTC; cdr3_aa: CAWNRGGPYNEQFF
d_call: -; clone_size: -; j_call: TRBJ2-6; v_call: TRBV3-1/TRBV3-2; cdr3_nt: TGTGCCAGCAGCCAACAGGGGACTGGGGCCAACGTCCTGACTTTC; cdr3_aa: CASSQQGTGANVLTF
d_call: TRBD1; clone_size: once; j_call: TRBJ1-3; v_call: TRBV9; cdr3_nt: TGTGCCAGCAGCGAGGGCAGACAGGGACCTGGAAACACCATATATTTT; cdr3_aa: CASSEGRQGPGNTIYF
d_call: -; clone_size: -; j_call: TRBJ1-1; v_call: TRBV5-1; cdr3_nt: TGCGCCAGCAGCAGGGGGTTCCTCGGAAGGGTGAACACTGAAGCTTTCTTT; cdr3_aa: CASSRGFLGRVNTEAFF
d_call: TRBD1; clone_size: -; j_call: TRBJ1-1; v_call: TRBV11-2; cdr3_nt: TGTGCCAGCAGCTGGGACAGGGGGGGGCCTGAAGCTTTCTTT; cdr3_aa: CASSWDRGGPEAFF
d_call: -; clone_size: few; j_call: TRBJ2-5; v_call: TRBV6-2/TRBV6-3; cdr3_nt: TGTGCCAGCAGTTCATTTAGGGGGACCCAGTACTTC; cdr3_aa: CASSSFRGTQYF
d_call: TRBD2; clone_size: -; j_call: TRBJ2-1; v_call: TRBV18; cdr3_nt: TGTGCCAGCTCACCAGGACTAGCGGGAGGTGATGAGCAGTTCTTC; cdr3_aa: CASSPGLAGGDEQFF
d_call: TRBD1; clone_size: -; j_call: TRBJ2-1; v_call: TRBV24-1; cdr3_nt: TGTGCCACCAGTGATCAAGACAGGGTAAGCAATGAGCAGTTCTTC; cdr3_aa: CATSDQDRVSNEQFF
d_call: -; clone_size: -; j_call: TRBJ2-1; v_call: TRBV9; cdr3_nt: TGTGCCAGCGGGGCGGAGACCTACAATGAGCAGTTCTTC; cdr3_aa: CASGAETYNEQFF
d_call: TRBD1; clone_size: -; j_call: TRBJ1-4; v_call: TRBV5-1; cdr3_nt: TGCGCCAGCAGCTTGGCAACAGGGGTTAATGAAAAACTGTTTTTT; cdr3_aa: CASSLATGVNEKLFF
d_call: -; clone_size: -; j_call: TRBJ1-2; v_call: TRBV7-9; cdr3_nt: TGTGCCGTCAAGCGGCAGGGGCTAGACTATGGCTACACCTTC; cdr3_aa: CAVKRQGLDYGYTF
d_call: -; clone_size: once; j_call: TRBJ2-7; v_call: TRBV25-1; cdr3_nt: TGTGCCAGCAGTGGAGAGGGTGGTTCCTACGAGCAGTACTTC; cdr3_aa: CASSGEGGSYEQYF
d_call: TRBD1; clone_size: many; j_call: TRBJ1-4; v_call: TRBV5-1; cdr3_nt: TGCGCCAGCAGCTTCGGACAGGGGGGAGAAAAACTGTTTTTT; cdr3_aa: CASSFGQGGEKLFF
d_call: TRBD1; clone_size: -; j_call: TRBJ1-1; v_call: TRBV29-1; cdr3_nt: TGCAGCTTAGGACAGGACAAGAACACTGAAGCTTTCTTT; cdr3_aa: CSLGQDKNTEAFF
d_call: -; clone_size: -; j_call: TRBJ1-6; v_call: TRBV7-3; cdr3_nt: TGTGCCAGTTCTCGGGGGTCAACGAATTCACCCCTCCACTTT; cdr3_aa: CASSRGSTNSPLHF
d_call: -; clone_size: -; j_call: TRBJ2-5; v_call: TRBV11-2; cdr3_nt: TGTGCCAGCAGCTTAGAGGGGCTCCAAGAGACCCAGTACTTC; cdr3_aa: CASSLEGLQETQYF
d_call: -; clone_size: -; j_call: TRBJ2-2; v_call: TRBV2; cdr3_nt: TGTGCCAGCACCGAGAGTTACACCGGGGAGCTGTTTTTT; cdr3_aa: CASTESYTGELFF
d_call: TRBD2; clone_size: -; j_call: TRBJ2-3; v_call: TRBV9; cdr3_nt: TGTGCCAGCAGCAGCGGGAGAGTAGATACGCAGTATTTT; cdr3_aa: CASSSGRVDTQYF
d_call: -; clone_size: few; j_call: TRBJ1-5; v_call: TRBV29-1; cdr3_nt: TGCAGCGTTAGAGGGACACCGAAGGAGCCCCAGCATTTT; cdr3_aa: CSVRGTPKEPQHF
d_call: TRBD1; clone_size: -; j_call: TRBJ1-1; v_call: TRBV19; cdr3_nt: TGTGCCAGTAGATATTGGACAGGGGCGGGATACACTGAAGCTTTCTTT; cdr3_aa: CASRYWTGAGYTEAFF
d_call: TRBD1; clone_size: -; j_call: TRBJ1-6; v_call: TRBV10-2; cdr3_nt: TGCGCCAGCAGTGAGTCAAGGGACAGTAATTCACCCCTCCACTTT; cdr3_aa: CASSESRDSNSPLHF
d_call: TRBD1; clone_size: -; j_call: TRBJ2-2; v_call: TRBV5-1; cdr3_nt: TGCGCCAGCCAAACAGGGGGCGACGGGGAGCTGTTTTTT; cdr3_aa: CASQTGGDGELFF
d_call: -; clone_size: few; j_call: TRBJ1-1; v_call: TRBV7-9; cdr3_nt: TGTGCCAGCAGCCCACCGGTGAGCACTGAAGCTTTCTTT; cdr3_aa: CASSPPVSTEAFF
d_call: TRBD1; clone_size: once; j_call: TRBJ2-1; v_call: TRBV28; cdr3_nt: TGTGCCAGCAGTTCCCCCGGGACAGGCGCCAATGAGCAGTTCTTC; cdr3_aa: CASSSPGTGANEQFF
d_call: TRBD2; clone_size: -; j_call: TRBJ2-3; v_call: TRBV19; cdr3_nt: TGTGCCAGTATCCCTAGCGGGCGCCACACAGATACGCAGTATTTT; cdr3_aa: CASIPSGRHTDTQYF
d_call: -; clone_size: -; j_call: TRBJ2-2; v_call: TRBV24-1; cdr3_nt: TGTGCCACCAGTGATTTGTGGGGCTCGGCCGGGGAGCTGTTTTTT; cdr3_aa: CATSDLWGSAGELFF
d_call: -; clone_size: -; j_call: TRBJ2-3; v_call: TRBV7-2; cdr3_nt: TGTGCCAGCAGCTCTCATCTCCGGGGTACGCAGTATTTT; cdr3_aa: CASSSHLRGTQYF
d_call: -; clone_size: few; j_call: TRBJ2-2; v_call: TRBV29-1; cdr3_nt: TGCAGCGTCCGGGTCGGCACCGGGGAGCTGTTTTTT; cdr3_aa: CSVRVGTGELFF
d_call: TRBD2; clone_size: -; j_call: TRBJ2-1; v_call: TRBV5-1; cdr3_nt: TGCGCCAGCAGCCATGTAACTAGCGGATTTTCCTACAATGAGCAGTTCTTC; cdr3_aa: CASSHVTSGFSYNEQFF
d_call: -; clone_size: -; j_call: TRBJ2-1; v_call: TRBV7-2; cdr3_nt: TGTGCCAGCAGCCCAGACCGACAGAGCTACAATGAGCAGTTCTTC; cdr3_aa: CASSPDRQSYNEQFF
d_call: TRBD1; clone_size: -; j_call: TRBJ2-2; v_call: TRBV27; cdr3_nt: TGTGCCAGCAGAAAGGACAGGGGTGCGAACACCGGGGAGCTGTTTTTT; cdr3_aa: CASRKDRGANTGELFF
d_call: TRBD1; clone_size: once; j_call: TRBJ1-1; v_call: TRBV2; cdr3_nt: TGTGCCAGCAGCGAAGACAGGGGTGGTATTCCTGAAGCTTTCTTT; cdr3_aa: CASSEDRGGIPEAFF
d_call: TRBD1; clone_size: -; j_call: TRBJ1-1; v_call: TRBV6-5; cdr3_nt: TGTGCCAGCAGGGGACAGGGGGCGGGGAACACTGAAGCTTTCTTT; cdr3_aa: CASRGQGAGNTEAFF
d_call: -; clone_size: -; j_call: TRBJ2-7; v_call: TRBV18; cdr3_nt: TGTGCCAGCTCACCACCCGGGACACCCTACGAGCAGTACTTC; cdr3_aa: CASSPPGTPYEQYF
d_call: -; clone_size: -; j_call: TRBJ1-1; v_call: TRBV28; cdr3_nt: TGTGCCAGCAGTTTATCGGGGTTAAGCACTGAAGCTTTCTTT; cdr3_aa: CASSLSGLSTEAFF
d_call: TRBD1; clone_size: -; j_call: TRBJ1-1; v_call: TRBV6-6; cdr3_nt: TGTGCCAGCAGTCTACCCGGGACAGGGTTGACTGAAGCTTTCTTT; cdr3_aa: CASSLPGTGLTEAFF
d_call: TRBD1; clone_size: -; j_call: TRBJ1-5; v_call: TRBV18; cdr3_nt: TGTGCCAGCTCACCACAAAGACAGGGGAGGTTCCATCAGCCCCAGCATTTT; cdr3_aa: CASSPQRQGRFHQPQHF
d_call: -; clone_size: once; j_call: TRBJ1-5; v_call: TRBV28; cdr3_nt: TGTGCCAGCAGACCCACCAGGGTTCAGCCCCAGCATTTT; cdr3_aa: CASRPTRVQPQHF
d_call: -; clone_size: -; j_call: TRBJ2-6; v_call: TRBV18; cdr3_nt: TGTGCCAGCTCACCACCGACAGGATCCTCTGGGGCCAACGTCCTGACTTTC; cdr3_aa: CASSPPTGSSGANVLTF
d_call: TRBD2; clone_size: -; j_call: TRBJ2-5; v_call: TRBV5-1; cdr3_nt: TGCGCCAGCAGCTCGGGCACCGTAGCGGGAGGGCAAGAGACCCAGTACTTC; cdr3_aa: CASSSGTVAGGQETQYF
d_call: TRBD1; clone_size: few; j_call: TRBJ2-2; v_call: TRBV9; cdr3_nt: TGTGCCAGCAGCTCCCGGGACAGGAACGCCGGGGAGCTGTTTTTT; cdr3_aa: CASSSRDRNAGELFF
d_call: TRBD2; clone_size: -; j_call: TRBJ2-1; v_call: TRBV2; cdr3_nt: TGTGCCAGCAAGGAGGGACTAGCCCACAATGAGCAGTTCTTC; cdr3_aa: CASKEGLAHNEQFF
d_call: TRBD2; clone_size: once; j_call: TRBJ2-1; v_call: TRBV2; cdr3_nt: TGTGCCAGCACTACAGCGGGGGGAGAGCAGTTCTTC; cdr3_aa: CASTTAGGEQFF
d_call: TRBD2; clone_size: -; j_call: TRBJ2-2; v_call: TRBV28; cdr3_nt: TGTGCCATCGGGACTAGCGGTAACACCGGGGAGCTGTTTTTT; cdr3_aa: CAIGTSGNTGELFF
d_call: TRBD1; clone_size: -; j_call: TRBJ2-1; v_call: TRBV7-6; cdr3_nt: TGTGCCAGCAGCTTAGAGGTGACAGGGGGCCCCTACAATGAGCAGTTCTTC; cdr3_aa: CASSLEVTGGPYNEQFF
d_call: -; clone_size: -; j_call: TRBJ1-5; v_call: TRBV25-1; cdr3_nt: TGTGCCAGCAGTGAATCGGGGATAATGGGGCAGCCCCAGCATTTT; cdr3_aa: CASSESGIMGQPQHF
d_call: -; clone_size: few; j_call: TRBJ1-5; v_call: TRBV4-1; cdr3_nt: TGCGCCAGCAGCCAAGATAAGGGGGAAGTCAATCAGCCCCAGCATTTT; cdr3_aa: CASSQDKGEVNQPQHF
d_call: -; clone_size: -; j_call: TRBJ1-2; v_call: TRBV11-2; cdr3_nt: TGTGCCAGCAGCGTCGACAGGAGTGTGGGCTACACCTTC; cdr3_aa: CASSVDRSVGYTF
d_call: -; clone_size: -; j_call: TRBJ1-1; v_call: TRBV12-3/TRBV12-4; cdr3_nt: TGTGCCAGCAGTTTCAGGGGCGAAGCTTTCTTT; cdr3_aa: CASSFRGEAFF
d_call: -; clone_size: few; j_call: TRBJ1-5; v_call: TRBV4-2; cdr3_nt: TGTGCCAGCAGTCACCTCCAGTTCAATCAGCCCCAGCATTTT; cdr3_aa: CASSHLQFNQPQHF
d_call: -; clone_size: -; j_call: TRBJ2-3; v_call: TRBV9; cdr3_nt: TGTGCCAGCAGCGATCCGGGACACGGAGCGAGGGGTGCCACAGATACGCAGTATTTT; cdr3_aa: CASSDPGHGARGATDTQYF
d_call: -; clone_size: once; j_call: TRBJ1-6; v_call: TRBV28; cdr3_nt: TGTGCCAGCACACTCTCTAATTCACCCCTCCACTTT; cdr3_aa: CASTLSNSPLHF
d_call: TRBD2; clone_size: -; j_call: TRBJ2-2; v_call: TRBV7-9; cdr3_nt: TGTGCCAGCAGCCCGAGCGGGACGAACACCGGGGAGCTGTTTTTT; cdr3_aa: CASSPSGTNTGELFF